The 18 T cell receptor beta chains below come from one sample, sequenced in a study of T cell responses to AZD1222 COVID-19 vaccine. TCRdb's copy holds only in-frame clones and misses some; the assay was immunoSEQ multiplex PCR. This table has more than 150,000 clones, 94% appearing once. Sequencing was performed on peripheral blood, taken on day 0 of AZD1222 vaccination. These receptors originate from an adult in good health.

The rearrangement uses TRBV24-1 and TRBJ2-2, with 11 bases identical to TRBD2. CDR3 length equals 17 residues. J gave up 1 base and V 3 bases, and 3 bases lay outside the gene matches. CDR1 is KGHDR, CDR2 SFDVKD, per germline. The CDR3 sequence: CATSDPGTSGNTGELFF. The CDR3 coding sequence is TGTGCCACCAGTGATCCTGGGACTAGCGGGAACACCGGGGAGCTGTTTTTT.

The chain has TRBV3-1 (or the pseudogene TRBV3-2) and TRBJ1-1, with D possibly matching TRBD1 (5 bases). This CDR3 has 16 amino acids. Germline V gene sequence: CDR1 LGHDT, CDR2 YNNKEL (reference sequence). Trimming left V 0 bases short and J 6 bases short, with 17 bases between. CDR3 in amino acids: CASSQDSRVVRAEAFF. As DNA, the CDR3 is TGTGCCAGCAGCCAAGATTCCAGGGTCGTTCGAGCTGAAGCTTTCTTT.

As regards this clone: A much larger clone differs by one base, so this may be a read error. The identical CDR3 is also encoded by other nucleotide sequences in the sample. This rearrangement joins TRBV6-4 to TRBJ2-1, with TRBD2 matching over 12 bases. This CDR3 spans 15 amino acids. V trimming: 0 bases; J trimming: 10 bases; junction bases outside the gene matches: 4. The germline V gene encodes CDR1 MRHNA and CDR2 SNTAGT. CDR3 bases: TGTGCCAGCAGTGACTCGACTAGCGGGAGCAACGAGCAGTTCTTC. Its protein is CASSDSTSGSNEQFF.

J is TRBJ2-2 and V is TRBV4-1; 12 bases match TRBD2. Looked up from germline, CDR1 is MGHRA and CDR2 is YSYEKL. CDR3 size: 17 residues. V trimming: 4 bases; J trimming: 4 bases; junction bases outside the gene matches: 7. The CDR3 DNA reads TGCGCCAGCAGCCGTCTAGCGGGAGGGCAGGGCACCGGGGAGCTGTTTTTT. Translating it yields CASSRLAGGQGTGELFF.

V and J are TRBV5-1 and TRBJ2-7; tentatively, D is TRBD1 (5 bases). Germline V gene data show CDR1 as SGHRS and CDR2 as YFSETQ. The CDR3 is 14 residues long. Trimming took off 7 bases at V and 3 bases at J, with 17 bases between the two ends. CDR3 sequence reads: CASARAGPFYEQYF. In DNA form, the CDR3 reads TGCGCCAGCGCTCGGGCAGGGCCGTTCTACGAGCAGTACTTC.

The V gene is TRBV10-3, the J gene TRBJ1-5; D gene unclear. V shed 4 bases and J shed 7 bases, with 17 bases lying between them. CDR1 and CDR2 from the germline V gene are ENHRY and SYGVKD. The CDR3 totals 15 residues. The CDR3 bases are TGTGCCATCAGTGCGGACGGAAAGGGCGGCCAGCCCCAGCATTTT. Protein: CAISADGKGGQPQHF.

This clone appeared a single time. The CDR3 here is CASSRQETQYF. The CDR3 coding sequence is TGTGCCAGCAGCCGACAAGAGACCCAGTACTTC. The chain joins TRBV7-4 to TRBJ2-5; D gene unclear. V dropped 5 bases and J dropped 2 bases, with 3 bases sitting between them. The CDR3 covers 11 residues. Germline CDR1 is SGHVT and CDR2 is SQSDAQ.

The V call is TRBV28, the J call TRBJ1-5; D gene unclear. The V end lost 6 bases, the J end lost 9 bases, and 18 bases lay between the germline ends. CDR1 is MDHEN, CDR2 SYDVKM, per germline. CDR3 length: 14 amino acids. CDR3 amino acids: CASRRWEGASPQHF. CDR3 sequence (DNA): TGTGCCAGCAGGAGGTGGGAGGGAGCATCGCCCCAGCATTTT.

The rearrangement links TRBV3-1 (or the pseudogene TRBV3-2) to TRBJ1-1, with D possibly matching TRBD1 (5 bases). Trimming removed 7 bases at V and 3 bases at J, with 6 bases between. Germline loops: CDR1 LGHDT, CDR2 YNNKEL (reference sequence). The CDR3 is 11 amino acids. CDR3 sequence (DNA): TGTGCCAGCACAGGGTACACTGAAGCTTTCTTT. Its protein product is CASTGYTEAFF.

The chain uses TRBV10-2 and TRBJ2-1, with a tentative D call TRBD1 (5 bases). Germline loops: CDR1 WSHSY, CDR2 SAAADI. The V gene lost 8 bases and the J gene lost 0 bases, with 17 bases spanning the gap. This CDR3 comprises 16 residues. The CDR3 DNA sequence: TGCGCCAGCTCCCCTAGGGGCGGTAGCTCCTACAATGAGCAGTTCTTC. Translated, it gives CASSPRGGSSYNEQFF.

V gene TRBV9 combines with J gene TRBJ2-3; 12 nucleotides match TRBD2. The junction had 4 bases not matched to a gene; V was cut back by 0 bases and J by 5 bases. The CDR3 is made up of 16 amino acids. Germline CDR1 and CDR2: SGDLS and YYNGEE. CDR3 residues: CASSVGTSGIVDTQYF. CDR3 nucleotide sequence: TGTGCCAGCAGCGTAGGGACTAGCGGGATAGTAGATACGCAGTATTTT.

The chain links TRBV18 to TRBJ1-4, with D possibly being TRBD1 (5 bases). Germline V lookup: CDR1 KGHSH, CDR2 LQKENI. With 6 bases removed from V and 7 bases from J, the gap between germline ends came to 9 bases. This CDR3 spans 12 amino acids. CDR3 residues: CASSSGGEKLFF. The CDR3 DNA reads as TGTGCCAGCTCGTCGGGGGGTGAAAAACTGTTTTTT.

This chain's CDR3 is CASSPSRAYEQYF. The CDR3 coding sequence is TGTGCCAGCAGTCCATCCAGGGCATACGAGCAGTACTTC. The chain has TRBV5-5 and TRBJ2-7, with D perhaps matching TRBD1 (5 bases). The CDR3 has 13 amino acids. The V end lost 5 bases, the J end lost 4 bases, and 13 bases lay between the germline ends. Germline V CDR1 and CDR2: SGHKS, YYEKEE (reference sequence).

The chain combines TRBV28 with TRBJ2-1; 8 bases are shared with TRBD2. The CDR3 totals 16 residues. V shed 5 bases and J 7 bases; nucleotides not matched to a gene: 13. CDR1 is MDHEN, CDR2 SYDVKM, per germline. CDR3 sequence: CASSTLAGSFGNEQFF. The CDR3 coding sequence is TGTGCCAGCAGTACCTTAGCGGGGTCCTTTGGGAATGAGCAGTTCTTC.

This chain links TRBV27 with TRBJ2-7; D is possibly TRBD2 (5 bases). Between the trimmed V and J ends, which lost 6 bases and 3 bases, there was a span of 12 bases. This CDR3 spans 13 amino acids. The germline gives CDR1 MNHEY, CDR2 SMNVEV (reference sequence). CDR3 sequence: CASSYGLYYEQYF. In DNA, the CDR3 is TGTGCCAGCAGCTATGGACTTTACTACGAGCAGTACTTC.

Here the CDR3 reads CASRSSNQPQHF. The CDR3 DNA follows: TGTGCCAGCCGTTCTTCGAATCAGCCCCAGCATTTT. The J gene is TRBJ1-5, the V gene TRBV28; no clear D gene. Germline V gene lookup returns CDR1 MDHEN and CDR2 SYDVKM. This CDR3 has 12 residues. V was pared by 8 bases and J by 4 bases, with 9 bases between.

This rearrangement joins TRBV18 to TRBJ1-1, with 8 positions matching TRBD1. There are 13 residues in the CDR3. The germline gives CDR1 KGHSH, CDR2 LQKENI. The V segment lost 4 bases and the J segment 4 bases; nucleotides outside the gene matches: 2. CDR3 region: CASSLTGGTEAFF. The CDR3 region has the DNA TGTGCCAGCTCACTAACAGGGGGCACTGAAGCTTTCTTT.

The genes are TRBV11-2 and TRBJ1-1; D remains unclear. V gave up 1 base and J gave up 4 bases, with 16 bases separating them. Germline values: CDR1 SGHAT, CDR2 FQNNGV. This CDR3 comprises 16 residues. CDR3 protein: CASSLAETWKGTEAFF. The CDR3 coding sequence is TGTGCCAGCAGCTTAGCCGAGACATGGAAAGGCACTGAAGCTTTCTTT.